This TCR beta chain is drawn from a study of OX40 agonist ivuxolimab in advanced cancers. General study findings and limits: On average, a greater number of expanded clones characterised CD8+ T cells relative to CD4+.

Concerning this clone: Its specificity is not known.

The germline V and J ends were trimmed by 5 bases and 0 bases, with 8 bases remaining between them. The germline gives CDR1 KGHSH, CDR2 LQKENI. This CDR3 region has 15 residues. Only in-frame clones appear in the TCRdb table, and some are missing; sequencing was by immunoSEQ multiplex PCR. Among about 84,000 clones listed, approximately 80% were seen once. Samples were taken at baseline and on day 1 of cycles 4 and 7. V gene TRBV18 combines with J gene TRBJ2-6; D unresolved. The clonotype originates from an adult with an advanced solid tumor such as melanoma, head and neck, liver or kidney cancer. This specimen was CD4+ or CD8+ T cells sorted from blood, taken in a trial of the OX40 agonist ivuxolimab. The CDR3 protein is CASSEDNSGANVLTF. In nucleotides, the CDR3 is TGTGCCAGCTCAGAAGATAACTCTGGGGCCAACGTCCTGACTTTC.